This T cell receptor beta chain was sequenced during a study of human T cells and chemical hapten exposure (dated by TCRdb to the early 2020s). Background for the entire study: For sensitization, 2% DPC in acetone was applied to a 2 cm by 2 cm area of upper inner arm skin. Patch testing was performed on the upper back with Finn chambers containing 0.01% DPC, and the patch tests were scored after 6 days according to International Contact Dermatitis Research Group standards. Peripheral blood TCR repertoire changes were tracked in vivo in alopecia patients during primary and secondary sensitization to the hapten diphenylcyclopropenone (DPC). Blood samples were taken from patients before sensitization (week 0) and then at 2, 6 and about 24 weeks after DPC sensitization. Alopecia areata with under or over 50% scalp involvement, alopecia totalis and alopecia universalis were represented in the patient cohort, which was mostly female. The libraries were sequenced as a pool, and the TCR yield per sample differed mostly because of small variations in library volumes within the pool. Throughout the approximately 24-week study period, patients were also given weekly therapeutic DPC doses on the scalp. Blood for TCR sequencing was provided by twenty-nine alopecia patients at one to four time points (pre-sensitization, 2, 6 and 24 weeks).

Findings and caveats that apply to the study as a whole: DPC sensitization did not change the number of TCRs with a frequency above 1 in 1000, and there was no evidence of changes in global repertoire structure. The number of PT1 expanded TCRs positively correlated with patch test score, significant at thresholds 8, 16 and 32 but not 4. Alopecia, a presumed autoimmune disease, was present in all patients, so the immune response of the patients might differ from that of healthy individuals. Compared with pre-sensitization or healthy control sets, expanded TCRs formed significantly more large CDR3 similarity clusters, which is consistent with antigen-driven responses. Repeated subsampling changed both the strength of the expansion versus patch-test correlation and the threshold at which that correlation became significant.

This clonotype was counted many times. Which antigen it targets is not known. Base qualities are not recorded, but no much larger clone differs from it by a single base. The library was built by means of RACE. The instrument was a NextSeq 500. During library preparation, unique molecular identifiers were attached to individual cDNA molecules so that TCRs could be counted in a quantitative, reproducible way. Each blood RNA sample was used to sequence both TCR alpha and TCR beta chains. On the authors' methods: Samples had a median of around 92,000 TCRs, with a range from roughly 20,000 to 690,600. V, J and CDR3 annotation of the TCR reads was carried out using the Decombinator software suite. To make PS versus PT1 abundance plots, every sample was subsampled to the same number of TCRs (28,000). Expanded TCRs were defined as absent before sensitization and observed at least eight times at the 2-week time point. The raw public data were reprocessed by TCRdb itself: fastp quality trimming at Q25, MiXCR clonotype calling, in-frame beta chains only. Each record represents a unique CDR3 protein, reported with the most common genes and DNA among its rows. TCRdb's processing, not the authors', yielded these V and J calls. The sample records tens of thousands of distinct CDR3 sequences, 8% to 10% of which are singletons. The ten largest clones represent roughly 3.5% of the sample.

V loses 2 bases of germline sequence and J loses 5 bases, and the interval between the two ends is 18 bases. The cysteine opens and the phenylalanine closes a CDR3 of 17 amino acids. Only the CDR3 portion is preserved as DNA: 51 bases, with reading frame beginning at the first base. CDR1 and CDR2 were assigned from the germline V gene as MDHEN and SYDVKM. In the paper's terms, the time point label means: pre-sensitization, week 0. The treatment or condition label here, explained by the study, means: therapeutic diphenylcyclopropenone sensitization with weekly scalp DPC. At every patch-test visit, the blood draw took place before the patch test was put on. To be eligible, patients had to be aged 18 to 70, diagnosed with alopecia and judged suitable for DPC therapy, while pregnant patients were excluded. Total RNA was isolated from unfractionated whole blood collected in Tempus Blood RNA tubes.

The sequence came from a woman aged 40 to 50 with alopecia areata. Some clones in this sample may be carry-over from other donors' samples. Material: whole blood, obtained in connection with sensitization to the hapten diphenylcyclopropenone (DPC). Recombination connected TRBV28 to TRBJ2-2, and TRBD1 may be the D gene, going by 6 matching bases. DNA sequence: TGTGCCAGCAGTTTAGCTCGCACAGGGCTAATTACCGGGGAGCTGTTTTTT. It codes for CASSLARTGLITGELFF.